This T cell receptor (beta chain) was identified in a study of T cell responses to AZD1222 COVID-19 vaccine. Worth noting for this clone: The antigen is undetermined.

Germline CDR1 MGHDK, CDR2 SYGVNS. The CDR3 has 15 amino acids. The J segment lost 4 bases and the V segment lost 5 bases, leaving 11 bases of the junction unmatched. The study's findings and limits: Spike-wide coverage was observed for vaccine-associated CD4 TCRs, with dominant responses at 160-218 and 743-854. Increases in Spike-specific TCR breadth and depth were seen after two AZD1222 doses.

Here immunoSEQ multiplex PCR was the method, and the copy in TCRdb shows in-frame clones only, minus some. The sample carries 98,000 or so clones, approximately 91% recorded once. The chain links TRBV25-1 to TRBJ2-7; 7 bases are a match to TRBD2. This material consisted of peripheral blood, taken on day 0 of AZD1222 vaccination. The source of this sequence is an adult in good health. In DNA, the CDR3 is TGTGCCAGCAGTCCCCTTTTCGGCGGGGGTTACGAGCAGTACTTC. This encodes CASSPLFGGGYEQYF.